The entry below gives a single T cell receptor (beta chain) sequence along with its context. Its specificity is not known. The CDR3 is 10 amino acids. Trimming took off 8 bases at V and 4 bases at J, with 6 bases between the two ends. The V gene's germline CDR1 is SNHLY and CDR2 FYNNEI. The data were taken from a study of cytomegalovirus exposure and HLA in healthy donors. Study findings and constraints: Researchers catalogued approximately 160 TCR beta chains as cytomegalovirus-associated.

PCR was performed using 60 Vbeta and 13 Jbeta primers. Here immunoSEQ multiplex PCR was the method, and the copy in TCRdb shows in-frame clones only, minus some. The sample includes about 140,000 clones, approximately 84% seen only once; the top ten take approximately 1.5%. Material for sequencing was PBMCs. The sequence derives from a man aged 25-45 years in good health and CMV-seropositive. The chain recombines TRBV2 with TRBJ2-7; D is perhaps TRBD2 (5 bases). CDR3 residues: CASGEYEQYF. CDR3 DNA sequence: TGTGCCAGCGGGGAGTACGAGCAGTACTTC.